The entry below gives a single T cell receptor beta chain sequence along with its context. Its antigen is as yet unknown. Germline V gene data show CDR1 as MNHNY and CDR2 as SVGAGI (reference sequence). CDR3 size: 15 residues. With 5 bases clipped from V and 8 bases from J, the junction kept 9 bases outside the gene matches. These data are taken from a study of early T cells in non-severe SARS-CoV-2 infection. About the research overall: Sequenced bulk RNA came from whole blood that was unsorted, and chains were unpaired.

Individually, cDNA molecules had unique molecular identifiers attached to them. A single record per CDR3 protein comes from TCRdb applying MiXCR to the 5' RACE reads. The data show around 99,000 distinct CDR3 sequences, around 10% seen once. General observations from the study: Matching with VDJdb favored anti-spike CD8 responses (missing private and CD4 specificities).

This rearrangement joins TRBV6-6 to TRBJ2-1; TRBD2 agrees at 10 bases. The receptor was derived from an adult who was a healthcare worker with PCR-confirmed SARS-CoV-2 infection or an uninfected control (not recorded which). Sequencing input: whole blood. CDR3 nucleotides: TGTGCCAGCAGTCTAGCGGGAGAGGTTTTGGATGAGCAGTTCTTC. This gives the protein CASSLAGEVLDEQFF.